This T cell receptor beta chain is from a study of blood T cell repertoires in COVID-19. About the research overall: The United States, Italy and Spain provided the acute and convalescent COVID-19 samples. T cells, B-cell-depleted T cells, or PBMCs supplied cDNA or gDNA.

In the source study's methods: Nucleated cell number was recorded as an estimate derived from reference gene primer amplification. Some clones are missing from TCRdb's copy, which holds only in-frame ones; the method was immunoSEQ multiplex PCR. The DNA gave D and trimming, while V, J and clone size come from that table. The sample shows 100,000 to 150,000 clones, about 80% of them seen only once. This CDR3 spans 15 amino acids. The junction had 4 bases not matched to a gene; V was cut back by 1 base and J by 1 base. Germline V gene lookup returns CDR1 LNHDA and CDR2 SQIVND (reference sequence). The sequence was collected from a man aged 55 to 70 with acute or convalescent COVID-19. This chain uses TRBV19 with TRBJ2-7, with TRBD2 identical over 7 bases. Sequenced sample: peripheral blood. Written as DNA, the CDR3 is TGTGCCAGTAGTATAGGCGGGAGAAGGTCCTACGAGCAGTACTTC. Translation: CASSIGGRRSYEQYF. Full variable domain (remainder filled in from reference TRBV19 and TRBJ2-7): DGGITQSPKYLFRKEGQNVTLSCEQNLNHDAMYWYRQDPGQGLRLIYYSQIVNDFQKGDIAEGYSVSREKKESFPLTVTSAQKNPTAFYLCASSIGGRRSYEQYFGPGTRLTVT.